These 20 T cell receptor beta chains were all obtained from the same sample, sequenced in a study of blood T cell repertoires in COVID-19. The protocol was immunoSEQ multiplex PCR, while the TCRdb copy is restricted to in-frame clones and leaves out a portion. The sample shows 120,000 to 150,000 clones, approximately 80% of them seen only once. Sequenced: peripheral blood. Every receptor here comes from a man between 60 and 70 years old with active or convalescent COVID-19.

This clone was recorded once. V is TRBV5-1 and J is TRBJ2-1, with D perhaps matching TRBD1 (6 bases). The CDR3 has 15 residues. CDR1 is SGHRS and CDR2 is YFSETQ in the germline V gene. The V end was cut by 0 bases, the J end by 3 bases, with 10 bases between. CDR3 in DNA: TGCGCCAGCAGCTTGGGGCAGGGGATCTACAATGAGCAGTTCTTC. Amino acid sequence: CASSLGQGIYNEQFF.

This sequence joins TRBV7-2 and TRBJ2-2; D unclear. The CDR3 covers 17 residues. Deletions cut 5 bases from V and 0 bases from J, with 16 bases between. Germline V gene sequence: CDR1 SGHTA, CDR2 FQGNSA. The CDR3 spells CASSHKTGYANTGELFF. The CDR3 nucleotides are TGTGCCAGCAGCCACAAAACGGGTTACGCGAACACCGGGGAGCTGTTTTTT. Based on the CDR3 plus reference TRBV7-2 and TRBJ2-2, the full variable domain is GAGVSQSPSNKVTEKGKDVELRCDPISGHTALYWYRQSLGQGLEFLIYFQGNSAPDKSGLPSDRFSAERTGGSVSTLTIQRTQQEDSAVYLCASSHKTGYANTGELFFGEGSRLTVL.

The chain uses TRBV29-1 and TRBJ2-2; 9 bases agree with TRBD2. Germline assignment: CDR1 SQVTM and CDR2 ANQGSEA. V lost 4 bases and J lost 3; bases outside the gene matches: 3. The CDR3 spans 14 residues. CDR3 amino acids: CSVVREGYTGELFF. CDR3 in DNA: TGCAGCGTTGTGCGGGAGGGGTACACCGGGGAGCTGTTTTTT.

The rearrangement links TRBV3-1 (or the pseudogene TRBV3-2) to TRBJ2-7; D not resolved. Trimming stripped 0 bases from V and 4 bases from J, with 16 bases between. The CDR3 loop spans 16 amino acids. Germline V lookup: CDR1 LGHDT, CDR2 YNNKEL (reference sequence). The CDR3, as DNA: TGTGCCAGCAGCCAAGACTTGATCGACAACCCGTACGAGCAGTACTTC. As protein: CASSQDLIDNPYEQYF.

This clone has a handful of counts. V usage is TRBV6-4 and J usage is TRBJ1-1, with D possibly TRBD1 on 6 matching bases. The CDR3 is made up of 16 amino acids. Trimming removed 4 bases at V and 1 base at J, with 16 bases between. From germline, CDR1 is MRHNA and CDR2 SNTAGT. The CDR3 bases are TGTGCCAGCAGTGGCAGGGGCACCCGAGGGAACACTGAAGCTTTCTTT. Encoded protein: CASSGRGTRGNTEAFF.

V and J are TRBV7-9 and TRBJ2-1; the match to TRBD2 covers 8 bases. CDR3 length equals 14 residues. After removal of 3 bases from V and 5 bases from J, the junction contained 3 bases not matched to a gene. Germline CDR1 SEHNR, CDR2 FQNEAQ (reference sequence). The CDR3 loop reads CASSLTSENNEQFF. The CDR3 DNA reads TGTGCCAGCAGCTTGACTAGCGAAAACAATGAGCAGTTCTTC.

The J gene is TRBJ2-2, the V gene TRBV5-3; the match to TRBD1 covers 12 bases. TRBV5-3 counts as an open reading frame of uncertain function. The CDR3 has 17 amino acids. V dropped 0 bases and J dropped 6; count of bases not matched to a gene: 6. In DNA form, the CDR3 reads TGTGCCAGAAGCTTGGGGAGGGACAGGGGGCGGGCCGGGGAGCTGTTTTTT. Its protein is CARSLGRDRGRAGELFF.

The gene calls are TRBV9 and TRBJ1-5; D might be TRBD1 (5 bases). This CDR3 contains 15 residues. Germline V lookup: CDR1 SGDLS, CDR2 YYNGEE. V was shortened by 3 bases and J by 2 bases, with 12 bases between the two germline ends. The CDR3 sequence: CASSAGGVGNQPQHF. CDR3 DNA: TGTGCCAGCAGCGCCGGGGGAGTGGGCAATCAGCCCCAGCATTTT.

CDR3 protein: CASSYGPGETQYF. CDR3 DNA: TGTGCCAGCAGTTACGGTCCAGGAGAGACCCAGTACTTC. The chain combines TRBV12-3 or TRBV12-4 with TRBJ2-5; D not resolved. This CDR3 spans 13 amino acids. Deletions cut 4 bases from V and 4 bases from J, with 10 bases between.

The CDR3 here is CASSPNPGGPYVSEQYF. The CDR3 bases are TGTGCCAGCAGCCCAAACCCAGGAGGGCCTTACGTCTCCGAGCAGTACTTC. The rearrangement joins TRBV11-2 to TRBJ2-7; TRBD2 is a possible D gene (6 bases). Trimming stripped 5 bases from V and 6 bases from J, with 26 bases between. The germline V gene has CDR1 SGHAT and CDR2 FQNNGV. This CDR3 spans 17 amino acids.

This clone appeared a few times. This sequence joins TRBV28 and TRBJ2-1; 7 positions match TRBD1. Unmatched junction bases numbered 8, after V lost 3 bases and J lost 6 bases. The V gene's germline CDR1 is MDHEN and CDR2 SYDVKM. The CDR3 is 15 residues long. CDR3 loop: CASSFTGAIFNEQFF. The DNA for the CDR3 is TGTGCCAGCAGTTTCACAGGGGCCATCTTCAATGAGCAGTTCTTC.

The chain couples TRBV19 to TRBJ2-1; the D gene is possibly TRBD2 (6 bases). CDR1 is LNHDA and CDR2 is SQIVND in the germline V gene (reference sequence). The CDR3 runs 12 residues. The ends were cut back, 5 bases at V and 7 bases at J, with 9 bases in the middle. In DNA, the CDR3 is TGTGCCAGTAGTTTCGGGACTAATGAGCAGTTCTTC. This translates into CASSFGTNEQFF.

The chain is built from TRBV4-1 and TRBJ1-2, with 8 nucleotides matching TRBD1. The CDR3 consists of 13 residues. Trimming cost V 5 bases and J 8 bases; bases outside gene matches: 7. CDR1 and CDR2 from the germline V gene are MGHRA and YSYEKL. The CDR3 DNA is TGCGCCAGCAGCAGGCCAGGGACAGGAGGCTACACCTTC. Amino acid sequence: CASSRPGTGGYTF.

The chain joins TRBV7-2 to TRBJ1-2, with TRBD1 as a possible D gene (6 bases). The CDR3 is 16 residues long. From germline, CDR1 is SGHTA and CDR2 FQGNSA. V lost 1 base and J 1 base, leaving 13 bases between the germline ends. The CDR3 coding sequence is TGTGCCAGCAGCTTAGAGGGGGACCGGCGTAACTATGGCTACACCTTC. It specifies CASSLEGDRRNYGYTF.

The rearrangement uses TRBV19 and TRBJ1-4; D may be TRBD1 (5 bases). The CDR3 is 13 amino acids. Germline-derived CDR1 and CDR2 are LNHDA and SQIVND (reference sequence). The V and J ends lost 1 base and 6 bases respectively, with 6 bases between them. CDR3 sequence (DNA): TGTGCCAGTAGTATAGGCAGGGATGAAAAACTGTTTTTT. This codes for CASSIGRDEKLFF.

The chain combines TRBV6-5 with TRBJ2-7; TRBD1 agrees at 10 bases. Germline assignment: CDR1 MNHEY and CDR2 SVGAGI. The CDR3 length is 14 residues. V shed 4 bases, J shed 9 bases, and the junction held 9 bases outside the gene matches. CDR3 residues: CASSWDRGLDVQYF. CDR3 bases: TGTGCCAGCAGTTGGGACAGGGGACTGGACGTGCAGTACTTC.

The chain links TRBV20-1 to TRBJ2-7, with D possibly TRBD1 on 5 matching bases. The CDR3 runs to 13 residues. V was pared by 3 bases and J by 4 bases, with 13 bases between. The germline gives CDR1 DFQATT, CDR2 SNEGSKA (reference sequence). For the CDR3, the DNA is TGCAGTGCTAGTTTGACAGTTCCATACGAGCAGTACTTC. Amino acids: CSASLTVPYEQYF.

This clone came up once. The chain carries TRBV6-4 and TRBJ1-1, with D uncertain. CDR3 size: 14 residues. V lost 1 base to trimming and J lost 1 base, with 7 bases between them. The V gene's germline CDR1 is MRHNA and CDR2 SNTAGT. The CDR3 DNA reads as TGTGCCAGCAGTGACTTCCCAGGGAACACTGAAGCTTTCTTT. This sequence encodes CASSDFPGNTEAFF.

The CDR3 DNA sequence: TGTGCCAGCAGCCCCACCAGGGGGACCTACGAGCAGTACTTC. Its translation: CASSPTRGTYEQYF. This chain connects TRBV27 to TRBJ2-7, with 7 bases fitting TRBD1. CDR3 length equals 14 residues. The V segment lost 6 bases and the J segment 2 bases; nucleotides outside the gene matches: 7. Germline CDR1 MNHEY, CDR2 SMNVEV (reference sequence).

With respect to this clone: The identical CDR3 is also encoded by other nucleotide sequences in the sample. V and J are TRBV5-1 and TRBJ1-1; TRBD1 is a possible D gene (5 bases). This CDR3 has 13 residues. Trimming removed 3 bases from V and 1 base from J, with 7 bases in between. The germline CDR1 and CDR2 sequences are SGHRS and YFSETQ. Here the CDR3 reads CASSSGENTEAFF. The DNA for the CDR3 is TGCGCCAGCAGCTCGGGGGAGAACACTGAAGCTTTCTTT.